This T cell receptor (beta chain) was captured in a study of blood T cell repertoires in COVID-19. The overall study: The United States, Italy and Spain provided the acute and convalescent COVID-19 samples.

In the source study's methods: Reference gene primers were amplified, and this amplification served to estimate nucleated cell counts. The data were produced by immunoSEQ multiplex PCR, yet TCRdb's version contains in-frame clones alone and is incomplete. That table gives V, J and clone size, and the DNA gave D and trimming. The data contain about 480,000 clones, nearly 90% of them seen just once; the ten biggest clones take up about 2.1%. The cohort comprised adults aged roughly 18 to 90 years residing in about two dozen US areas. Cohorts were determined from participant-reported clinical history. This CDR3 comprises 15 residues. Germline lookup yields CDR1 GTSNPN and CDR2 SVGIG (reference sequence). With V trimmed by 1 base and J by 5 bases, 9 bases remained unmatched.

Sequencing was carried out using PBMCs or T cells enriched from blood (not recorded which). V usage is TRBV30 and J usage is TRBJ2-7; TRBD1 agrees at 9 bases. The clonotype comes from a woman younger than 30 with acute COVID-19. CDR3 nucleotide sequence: TGTGCCTGGAGTGCTGGGACAGGGCACCTGAACGAGCAGTACTTC. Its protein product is CAWSAGTGHLNEQYF.